The source of this T cell receptor (beta chain) is a study of blood T cells in healthy people across ages. Study-wide points: Estimated diversity across one million T cells was deemed an underestimate.

Trimming cost V 1 base and J 4 bases, with 9 bases left between them. Germline loops: CDR1 SGHNT, CDR2 YYREEE (reference sequence). This CDR3 region has 13 residues. On this clonotype: The antigen is undetermined.

Primers used in a second PCR of about 7 to 12 cycles were a sample-barcoded 5' primer and a J-beta primer mix. In TCRdb, the 5' RACE reads were re-called with MiXCR into one record per CDR3 protein. Among 450,000 to 650,000 distinct CDR3 sequences listed, around 24% were seen once. Separately, the same data were catalogued under a study of T cells of mothers and their children. Turning to that study: Primer M1S, used in the second PCR, introduced sample barcodes and 2-4 random nucleotides. Sequencing returned over 8 million TCR beta CDR3 reads per mother and 3 million to 3.5 million per child. An overlap that was slightly higher, though non-significant, was seen in related mother-child pairs versus unrelated pairs.

The chain combines TRBV5-4 with TRBJ2-7; no clear D gene. The sequence was obtained from a boy younger than 18 in good health. Specimen: blood. CDR3 residues: CASSLRWVYEQYF. The CDR3 nucleotides are TGTGCCAGCAGCTTGAGATGGGTTTACGAGCAGTACTTC.